This is a list of T cell receptor beta chains from one sample in a study of shared clonotypes between healthy human individuals. Clones were sequenced by immunoSEQ multiplex PCR, and TCRdb holds only the in-frame ones, with some missing. The sample consists of 600,000 to 750,000 clones, roughly 91% of them appearing once. Input material: memory CD8+ T cells from PBMCs. The receptor source for this set is a man younger than 35 in good health. Some clones in this sample may be carry-over from other donors' samples. Each CDR3 is given with its conserved first and last residue. A D gene is named only where the DNA matches it firmly. The size entry is marked missing in some rows and otherwise reads once, few, many or a size class.

TRBV10-3	-	TRBJ2-7	-	CAISETYPYSGFSSYEQYF	TGTGCCATCAGTGAGACTTACCCCTATAGTGGATTTAGCTCCTACGAGCAGTACTTC
TRBV4-1	few	TRBJ2-1	-	CASSQERTVEQFF	TGCGCCAGCAGCCAAGAGAGGACTGTTGAGCAGTTCTTC
TRBV27	-	TRBJ2-5	TRBD2	CASSSRTSWETQYF	TGTGCCAGCAGTTCGCGGACTAGTTGGGAGACCCAGTACTTC
TRBV7-9	-	TRBJ2-1	-	CASSHGGNNEQFF	TGTGCCAGCAGCCATGGGGGGAACAATGAGCAGTTCTTC
TRBV6-5	-	TRBJ2-7	TRBD1	CASTWTGGGEQYF	TGTGCCAGCACATGGACAGGGGGCGGCGAGCAGTACTTC
TRBV10-1	-	TRBJ2-7	-	CASSETYEQYF	TGCGCCAGCAGTGAAACCTACGAGCAGTACTTC
TRBV7-9	-	TRBJ2-7	TRBD2	CASRLAGGAYEQYF	TGTGCCAGCCGCCTGGCGGGAGGGGCCTACGAGCAGTACTTC
TRBV7-6	-	TRBJ2-7	-	CASSLALTYEQYF	TGTGCCAGCAGCTTAGCCCTCACCTACGAGCAGTACTTC
TRBV14	-	TRBJ2-2	-	CASSPYRVPGELFF	TGTGCCAGCAGCCCGTACAGGGTACCCGGGGAGCTGTTTTTT
TRBV27	-	TRBJ2-5	TRBD2	CASNPSGRADGETQYF	TGTGCCAGCAATCCCAGCGGGAGGGCCGATGGAGAGACCCAGTACTTC
TRBV13	once	TRBJ2-6	-	CASSTPRSSGANVLTF	TGTGCCAGCAGCACACCTAGATCCTCTGGGGCCAACGTCCTGACTTTC
TRBV27	once	TRBJ2-4	-	CASSPLDGKNIQYF	TGTGCCAGCAGTCCCCTGGACGGTAAAAACATTCAGTACTTC
TRBV6-4	many	TRBJ2-1	TRBD1	CASSDGTGSNEQFF	TGTGCCAGCAGTGACGGGACAGGATCTAATGAGCAGTTCTTC
TRBV15	-	TRBJ2-1	TRBD2	CATSSRRELPPEQFF	TGTGCCACCAGCTCGCGGCGGGAGCTCCCGCCGGAGCAGTTCTTC
TRBV27	-	TRBJ1-1	-	CASSPWGGMNTEAFF	TGTGCCAGCAGTCCATGGGGGGGCATGAACACTGAAGCTTTCTTT
TRBV9	-	TRBJ2-3	TRBD2	CASSETSGRFSDTQYF	TGTGCCAGCAGCGAGACTAGCGGGAGGTTTTCAGATACGCAGTATTTT
TRBV16	-	TRBJ1-3	-	CASSQVPEILSGNTIYF	TGTGCCAGCAGCCAAGTCCCCGAAATCCTCTCTGGAAACACCATATATTTT
TRBV9	-	TRBJ1-4	-	CASSVGTATNEKLFF	TGTGCCAGCAGCGTAGGCACCGCAACTAATGAAAAACTGTTTTTT
TRBV27	-	TRBJ2-7	TRBD1	CASSFGQGSFYEQYF	TGTGCCAGCAGTTTTGGACAGGGTAGCTTTTACGAGCAGTACTTC
TRBV7-9	-	TRBJ2-7	TRBD1	CASSSKTGTGSYEQYF	TGTGCCAGCAGCTCTAAAACCGGGACAGGGAGCTACGAGCAGTACTTC
TRBV10-3	once	TRBJ1-5	TRBD1	CAIGQVGVYSNQPQHF	TGTGCCATCGGACAGGTAGGGGTTTATAGCAATCAGCCCCAGCATTTT
TRBV9	-	TRBJ2-2	TRBD2	CASSVSGSNTGELFF	TGTGCCAGCAGCGTTAGCGGGTCGAACACCGGGGAGCTGTTTTTT
TRBV19	-	TRBJ1-1	-	CASSPRKMNTEAFF	TGTGCCAGTAGCCCGCGGAAAATGAACACTGAAGCTTTCTTT
TRBV11-2	once	TRBJ2-5	-	CASSSPRRVETQYF	TGTGCCAGCAGCTCCCCCCGGAGGGTGGAGACCCAGTACTTC
TRBV27	-	TRBJ2-1	-	CASSLYRTAYNEQFF	TGTGCCAGCAGTTTATATCGGACAGCGTACAATGAGCAGTTCTTC
TRBV27	-	TRBJ2-2	-	CASRPLGGSPGELFF	TGTGCCAGCAGGCCGCTAGGCGGGTCGCCCGGGGAGCTGTTTTTT
TRBV27	-	TRBJ1-1	-	CASPFSGVMNTEAFF	TGTGCCAGCCCTTTCTCGGGAGTCATGAACACTGAAGCTTTCTTT
TRBV7-9	-	TRBJ1-1	-	CASSLAPAGGDTEAFF	TGTGCCAGCAGCTTAGCGCCGGCTGGGGGGGACACTGAAGCTTTCTTT
TRBV7-8	-	TRBJ2-7	-	CASSLRLRDPLDF	TGTGCCAGCAGCTTAAGATTGCGGGACCCTTTAGACTTC
TRBV6-6	-	TRBJ2-1	-	CASSYSIADLYNEQFF	TGTGCCAGCAGTTACTCGATAGCGGACCTCTACAATGAGCAGTTCTTC
TRBV6-5	once	TRBJ2-2	-	CASSYRAGPNTGELFF	TGTGCCAGCAGTTACCGGGCAGGACCGAACACCGGGGAGCTGTTTTTT
TRBV7-8	-	TRBJ1-1	-	CASSLYAASGAEAFF	TGTGCCAGCAGCTTATATGCGGCCTCAGGGGCTGAAGCTTTCTTT
TRBV9	-	TRBJ2-7	-	CASSPHKRGVGEQYF	TGTGCCAGCAGCCCCCATAAAAGAGGGGTGGGCGAGCAGTACTTC
TRBV25-1	once	TRBJ2-3	TRBD2	CASSIWREPVLITDTQYF	TGTGCCAGCAGTATTTGGCGGGAGCCAGTTCTGATCACAGATACGCAGTATTTT
TRBV28	-	TRBJ2-7	-	CASMGLASLYEQYF	TGTGCCAGCATGGGGCTGGCCTCTCTCTACGAGCAGTACTTC
TRBV7-8	-	TRBJ1-5	TRBD1	CASSQLRTGDQPQHF	TGTGCCAGCAGCCAATTAAGGACAGGGGATCAGCCCCAGCATTTT
TRBV27	-	TRBJ2-7	-	CASSFSASSYEQYF	TGTGCCAGCAGTTTTAGCGCGAGCTCCTACGAGCAGTACTTC
TRBV29-1	-	TRBJ2-7	TRBD2	CSVVTSEYEQYF	TGCAGCGTTGTAACTAGCGAGTACGAGCAGTACTTC
TRBV10-3	-	TRBJ2-2	-	CAIRNGNTGELFF	TGTGCCATCAGGAATGGGAACACCGGGGAGCTGTTTTTT
TRBV7-6	-	TRBJ2-7	-	CASSHAGAYEQYF	TGTGCCAGCAGCCACGCAGGTGCCTACGAGCAGTACTTC
TRBV9	-	TRBJ1-3	-	CASSHKKGGLSSGNTIYF	TGTGCCAGCAGCCATAAAAAGGGCGGACTCAGCTCTGGAAACACCATATATTTT
TRBV27	-	TRBJ2-5	-	CASSLSGAETQYF	TGTGCCAGCAGTTTATCCGGCGCGGAGACCCAGTACTTC
TRBV9	-	TRBJ1-1	-	CASSVDRNTEAFF	TGTGCCAGCAGCGTAGACAGGAACACTGAAGCTTTCTTT
TRBV5-8	-	TRBJ2-5	TRBD2	CASSLFSAGGETQYF	TGTGCCAGCAGCTTGTTTTCGGCGGGGGGCGAGACCCAGTACTTC
TRBV14	once	TRBJ1-2	-	CASSQGRAHGYTF	TGTGCCAGCAGCCAAGGGCGGGCACATGGCTACACCTTC
TRBV5-6	-	TRBJ2-7	TRBD2	CASRAWMASGSYEQYF	TGTGCCAGCAGAGCTTGGATGGCTAGCGGGAGCTACGAGCAGTACTTC
TRBV4-3	-	TRBJ2-1	-	CASSQDRSLALGNEQFF	TGCGCCAGCAGCCAAGATCGTTCGCTAGCGCTGGGGAATGAGCAGTTCTTC